The rows below give T cell receptor beta chains drawn from one sample of a study of T cells in narcolepsy. Using immunoSEQ multiplex PCR, the repertoire was profiled, and TCRdb retains in-frame clones only, with some absent. The data show tens of thousands of clones, 60% to 85% seen once. The sample comprised memory (CD45RA-) CD4+ T cells from blood. The receptors derive from a human donor in good health. The CDR3 runs from the conserved cysteine through the conserved F or W. The size field is filled for only some rows; it gives once, few, many or a size class.

NA | TRBJ2-7 | TRBV27 | CASRPGRNYEQYF
NA | TRBJ1-2 | TRBV30 | CAWSVLPGRGGYTF
NA | TRBJ2-3 | TRBV19 | CASSRTGWSDTQYF
NA | TRBJ2-1 | TRBV19 | CATARGTAGAGEQFF
medium-sized | TRBJ2-5 | TRBV4-3 | CASSPGADQETQYF
NA | TRBJ2-3 | TRBV15 | CATSFRGDTQYF
NA | TRBJ2-5 | TRBV11-2 | CASSTFASETQYF
few | TRBJ1-3 | TRBV5-6 | CASSPGRTSGNTIYF
NA | TRBJ2-5 | TRBV4-2 | CASSQEKGGGAGGQETQYF
NA | TRBJ1-1 | TRBV2 | CASSPRTGEFTEAFF
NA | TRBJ1-1 | TRBV5-1 | CASSTRQANTEAFF
NA | TRBJ1-1 | TRBV29-1 | CSVGGAGTFF
NA | TRBJ2-5 | TRBV7-9 | CASSLAWDRANLETQYF
NA | TRBJ2-5 | TRBV4-1 | CASSQGGLAGQETQYF
NA | TRBJ1-2 | TRBV9 | CASSADRGLRGGYTF
NA | NA | TRBV11-2 | CASSSFYEQYF
once | TRBJ2-5 | TRBV27 | CASSFSSGRGVVQYF
NA | TRBJ2-2 | TRBV9 | CASSAGLADTGELFF
NA | TRBJ2-7 | TRBV7-2 | CASSIQQVSEQYF
NA | TRBJ2-3 | TRBV5-4 | CASSWGNRADTQYF
once | TRBJ2-2 | TRBV7-3 | CASSLTGQGYTGELFF
NA | TRBJ1-5 | TRBV19 | CASSIRGSGQPQHF
NA | TRBJ2-7 | TRBV4-2 | CASSQDGRAAGDEQYF
NA | TRBJ2-7 | TRBV4-2 | CASSQGPGQGTREQYF
NA | TRBJ2-7 | TRBV5-1 | CASSLVGGRSTYEQYF
NA | TRBJ2-1 | TRBV4-1 | CASSQVPEGQFF
few | TRBJ2-7 | TRBV7-8 | CASSLVGSGRSSYEQYF
NA | TRBJ1-1 | TRBV4-1 | CASSPQPGQLLPLSNTEAFF
NA | TRBJ1-5 | TRBV14 | CASSLMGQPQHF
NA | TRBJ2-3 | TRBV27 | CASSLTRDPDTQYF
NA | TRBJ2-5 | TRBV6-6 | CASSYSNREETQYF
few | TRBJ2-1 | TRBV27 | CASSSWTSGSNEQFF
NA | TRBJ2-7 | TRBV7-2 | CASSSRFSGRSYEQYF